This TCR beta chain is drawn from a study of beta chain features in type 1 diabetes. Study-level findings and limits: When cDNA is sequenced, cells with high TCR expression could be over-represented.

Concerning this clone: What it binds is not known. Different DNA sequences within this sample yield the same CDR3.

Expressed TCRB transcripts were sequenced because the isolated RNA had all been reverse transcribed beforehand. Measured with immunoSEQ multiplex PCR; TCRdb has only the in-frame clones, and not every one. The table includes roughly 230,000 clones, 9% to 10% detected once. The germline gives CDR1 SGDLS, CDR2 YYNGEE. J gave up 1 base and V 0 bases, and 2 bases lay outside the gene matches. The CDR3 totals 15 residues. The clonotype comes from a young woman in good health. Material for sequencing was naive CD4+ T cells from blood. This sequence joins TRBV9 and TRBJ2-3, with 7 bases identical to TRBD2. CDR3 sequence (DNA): TGTGCCAGCAGCGTAGGGGGAGGGGGCACAGATACGCAGTATTTT. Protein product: CASSVGGGGTDTQYF.